Below are 26 T cell receptor beta chains sequenced from a single sample in a study of HIV-infected patients and healthy controls. Alpha and beta constant-region primers primed reverse transcription of 500 to 550 ng RNA. Separate chain-specific third strand synthesis with multiplexing indices produced the alpha and beta libraries. Via MiXCR, TCRdb re-called the 5' RACE reads, giving one row per CDR3 protein. The sample includes around 20,000 distinct CDR3 sequences, around 8.2% seen only once; the top ten take under 8.5%. No cell fractionation was done, so the repertoire covers all unsorted peripheral blood T cells. The sample was blood. Receptors originate from an adult in good health.

This clonotype was detected many times. The chain combines TRBV5-1 with TRBJ2-3; the D is unclear. CDR3 length: 13 amino acids. Germline V gene data show CDR1 as SGHRS and CDR2 as YFSETQ. V lost 1 base and J 4 bases, leaving 7 bases between the germline ends. Here the CDR3 reads CASSLQASDTQYF. CDR3 coding DNA: TGCGCCAGCAGCTTGCAAGCTTCAGATACGCAGTATTTT.

This clonotype was counted at least ten times. The gene calls are TRBV4-1 and TRBJ2-3; 8 bases fit TRBD2. The CDR3 sequence is 16 residues long. Germline assignment: CDR1 MGHRA and CDR2 YSYEKL. J was trimmed by 1 base and V by 0 bases; bases with no gene match: 3. CDR3 loop: CASSQDRGGRTDTQYF. CDR3 coding DNA: TGCGCCAGCAGCCAAGATCGCGGGGGGCGCACAGATACGCAGTATTTT.

This clonotype was seen at least ten times. The gene calls are TRBV28 and TRBJ2-7; perhaps TRBD2 as D (5 bases). The germline V gene encodes CDR1 MDHEN and CDR2 SYDVKM. This CDR3 spans 14 amino acids. V was shortened by 7 bases and J by 1 base, with 14 bases between the two germline ends. The CDR3 spells CASIVSGSSYEQYF. CDR3 DNA: TGTGCCAGCATAGTTAGTGGGAGTTCCTACGAGCAGTACTTC.

The chain has TRBV7-3 and TRBJ2-1; 7 bases fit TRBD2. V lost 1 base to trimming and J lost 2 bases; unmatched junction nucleotides: 5. CDR3 length: 16 residues. Germline CDR1 and CDR2: SGHTA and FQGTGA. This CDR3 is CASSLRIAGPYNEQFF. The CDR3, as DNA: TGTGCCAGCAGCTTAAGAATAGCGGGTCCCTACAATGAGCAGTTCTTC.

Ten or more counts support this clonotype. This chain connects TRBV5-1 to TRBJ2-1; the match to TRBD2 covers 8 bases. Germline CDR1 and CDR2: SGHRS and YFSETQ. The trim removed 5 bases at V and 2 bases at J, leaving 6 bases unmatched. This CDR3 comprises 15 residues. The DNA of the CDR3 is TGCGCCAGCAGGACCGGGACTAGTGCCTACAATGAGCAGTTCTTC. As protein: CASRTGTSAYNEQFF.

This clonotype was observed a few times. The gene calls are TRBV20-1 and TRBJ2-3, with D possibly TRBD2 on 5 matching bases. CDR3 size: 16 residues. Germline CDR1 and CDR2: DFQATT and SNEGSKA (reference sequence). V was clipped by 0 bases and J by 3 bases, with 16 bases between them. CDR3 sequence (DNA): TGCAGTGCTAGAGAGAGCGGCGGTCGGATAACAGATACGCAGTATTTT. This sequence encodes CSARESGGRITDTQYF.

This clonotype was recorded a few times. This chain joins TRBV28 and TRBJ2-3; 10 positions agree with TRBD1. Germline V gives CDR1 MDHEN, CDR2 SYDVKM. This CDR3 is built from 15 residues. V lost 6 bases and J lost 8; bases outside the gene matches: 11. CDR3 sequence reads: CASSQPPGQGRTQYF. In DNA, the CDR3 is TGTGCCAGCAGCCAGCCCCCGGGACAGGGGCGTACGCAGTATTTT.

This clonotype occurred many times. This chain links TRBV5-1 with TRBJ2-5; 12 nucleotides agree with TRBD2. Germline CDR1 SGHRS, CDR2 YFSETQ. CDR3 length: 16 residues. Losses at the gene ends were 0 bases for V and 4 bases for J; bases not matched to a gene: 4. CDR3 nucleotide sequence: TGCGCCAGCAGCTTGGGACTAGCGGGAGAGGGAGAGACCCAGTACTTC. It is translated as CASSLGLAGEGETQYF.

This clonotype has ten or more counts. The chain carries TRBV3-1 and TRBJ2-1; D not resolved. The V end lost 1 base, the J end lost 6 bases, and 10 bases lay between the germline ends. The germline CDR1 and CDR2 sequences are LGHDT and YNNKEL (reference sequence). The CDR3 covers 14 residues. The DNA of the CDR3 is TGTGCCAGCAGCCAAGTCCCAGCTCCCAATGAGCAGTTCTTC. Its protein product is CASSQVPAPNEQFF.

The sample holds a few counts of this clonotype. The DNA for the CDR3 is TGCAGTGCTAGGCGGACAGGGATGACCTACGAGCAGTACTTC. Protein sequence: CSARRTGMTYEQYF. The chain is built from TRBV20-1 and TRBJ2-7; TRBD1 matches at 8 bases. The CDR3 spans 14 residues. V shed 3 bases and J 2 bases; nucleotides not matched to a gene: 6. CDR1 is DFQATT, CDR2 SNEGSKA, per germline (reference sequence).

This clonotype was detected many times. The chain has TRBV6-1 and TRBJ2-7; D is possibly TRBD2 (6 bases). V was shortened by 7 bases and J by 6 bases, with 13 bases between the two germline ends. Per the germline V gene, CDR1 is MNHNS and CDR2 is SASEGT. The CDR3 is made up of 12 amino acids. The CDR3 region is CASTSGGTEQYF. DNA of the CDR3: TGTGCCAGCACCAGCGGAGGGACCGAGCAGTACTTC.

In its sample, this clonotype ranks as medium-sized. The V gene is TRBV4-1, the J gene TRBJ1-2; 8 nucleotides match TRBD1. J lost 3 bases, V lost 1 base, and 10 bases had no gene match. In germline, CDR1 is MGHRA, CDR2 YSYEKL. The CDR3 totals 17 residues. CDR3 amino acids: CASSQVLVTGEDYGYTF. CDR3 nucleotides: TGCGCCAGCAGCCAAGTACTCGTGACAGGGGAAGACTATGGCTACACCTTC.

Many counts were recorded for this clonotype. The V gene is TRBV7-9, the J gene TRBJ2-2; D gene unclear. The ends were cut back, 5 bases at V and 0 bases at J, with 13 bases in the middle. This CDR3 region has 16 residues. In germline, CDR1 is SEHNR, CDR2 FQNEAQ (reference sequence). The CDR3 bases are TGTGCCAGCAGCGCAAGCGAAACCGCGAACACCGGGGAGCTGTTTTTT. Its translation: CASSASETANTGELFF.

The chain couples TRBV12-3 or TRBV12-4 to TRBJ1-5; D is perhaps TRBD1 (5 bases). V lost 5 bases to trimming and J lost 6 bases, with 11 bases between them. The CDR3 runs to 13 residues. The CDR3 loop reads CASSKEGIQPQHF. DNA of the CDR3: TGTGCCAGCAGTAAAGAGGGGATTCAGCCCCAGCATTTT.

This clonotype appeared a few times. This chain uses TRBV20-1 with TRBJ2-1; 12 bases match TRBD2. Trimming removed 5 bases from V and 8 bases from J; junction bases left unmatched: 10. The CDR3 is 15 residues long. The germline gives CDR1 DFQATT, CDR2 SNEGSKA (reference sequence). In DNA form, the CDR3 reads TGCAGTGCTGCGAATCGACTAGCGGGAGACTATGAGCAGTTCTTC. This gives the protein CSAANRLAGDYEQFF.

The rearrangement joins TRBV5-6 to TRBJ1-2; D gene ambiguous. Trimming cost V 2 bases and J 8 bases, with 25 bases left between them. Germline-derived CDR1 and CDR2 are SGHDT and YYEEEE. The CDR3 sequence is 17 residues long. The CDR3 sequence: CASSFISQARGNLGYTF. The DNA of the CDR3 is TGTGCCAGCAGCTTTATCTCGCAGGCCCGCGGTAATCTCGGCTACACCTTC.

Notes on this clonotype: Germline and junction disagree at one end, which may indicate a read error. The chain employs TRBV10-3 and TRBJ2-1; either TRBD1 or TRBD2 may supply D (5 bases each). Per the germline V gene, CDR1 is ENHRY and CDR2 is SYGVKD. The CDR3 extends over 13 amino acids. As DNA, the CDR3 is TGTGCCATCAGCCGGGACGATTACAATGAGCAGTCCTTC. Residues: CAISRDDYNEQSF.

There are many counts of this clonotype. This chain connects TRBV20-1 to TRBJ2-5, with D perhaps TRBD2 (6 bases). Germline values: CDR1 DFQATT, CDR2 SNEGSKA (reference sequence). There are 17 residues in the CDR3. Trimming left V 3 bases short and J 7 bases short, with 27 bases between. CDR3 protein: CSASSFAGPHSIRTQYF. The CDR3, as DNA: TGCAGTGCTAGCAGCTTTGCGGGACCCCACTCGATCAGGACCCAGTACTTC.

In this sample, this clonotype is medium-sized (0.01 to 0.1%). This chain links TRBV5-6 with TRBJ2-1; the D is unclear. Germline CDR1 SGHDT, CDR2 YYEEEE. V lost 3 bases to trimming and J lost 3 bases, with 7 bases between them. There are 13 residues in the CDR3. CDR3 bases: TGTGCCAGCAGCTCTTACAGCTACAATGAGCAGTTCTTC. Its translation is CASSSYSYNEQFF. Based on the CDR3 plus reference TRBV5-6 and TRBJ2-1, the full variable domain is DAGVTQSPTHLIKTRGQQVTLRCSPKSGHDTVSWYQQALGQGPQFIFQYYEEEERQRGNFPDRFSGHQFPNYSSELNVNALLLGDSALYLCASSSYSYNEQFFGPGTRLTVL.

The sample holds many counts of this clonotype. The V gene is TRBV20-1, the J gene TRBJ2-1, with TRBD2 matching 10 bases. The CDR3 contains 15 residues. In germline, CDR1 is DFQATT, CDR2 SNEGSKA (reference sequence). Trimming at V came to 0 bases and at J to 4 bases, leaving 3 bases not matched to a gene. CDR3 in DNA: TGCAGTGCTAGAGATACTAGCGGGGCTTACAATGAGCAGTTCTTC. This sequence encodes CSARDTSGAYNEQFF.

This clonotype was observed many times. The chain joins TRBV5-1 to TRBJ2-5; tentative D call: TRBD1 (6 bases). CDR3 length equals 14 residues. V was trimmed by 3 bases and J by 0 bases, leaving 9 bases between them. Germline CDR1 is SGHRS and CDR2 is YFSETQ. The CDR3 is CASSWDTHQETQYF. In DNA form, the CDR3 reads TGCGCCAGCAGCTGGGACACACACCAAGAGACCCAGTACTTC.

This clonotype was detected many times. The V call is TRBV7-2, the J call TRBJ1-5, with no clear D. Per germline, CDR1 SGHTA and CDR2 FQGNSA. The V gene lost 5 bases and the J gene lost 6 bases, with 14 bases spanning the gap. This CDR3 has 14 amino acids. The CDR3 spells CASSPDGGGQPQHF. The CDR3 coding sequence is TGTGCCAGCAGCCCGGACGGAGGAGGTCAGCCCCAGCATTTT. Combining the CDR3 with reference TRBV7-2 and TRBJ1-5 gives the whole variable domain GAGVSQSPSNKVTEKGKDVELRCDPISGHTALYWYRQSLGQGLEFLIYFQGNSAPDKSGLPSDRFSAERTGGSVSTLTIQRTQQEDSAVYLCASSPDGGGQPQHFGDGTRLSIL.

This clonotype was detected many times. The J gene is TRBJ2-7, the V gene TRBV10-1; no clear D. The length of the CDR3 is 12 residues. Germline values: CDR1 WNHNN, CDR2 SYGVQD (reference sequence). The germline V and J ends were trimmed by 3 bases and 2 bases, with 5 bases remaining between them. The CDR3 sequence is CASSEGPYEQYF. The CDR3 DNA reads as TGCGCCAGCAGTGAAGGTCCCTACGAGCAGTACTTC.

This clonotype came up many times. This chain connects TRBV18 to TRBJ2-1, with a possible D match to TRBD1 (5 bases). V was trimmed by 3 bases and J by 9 bases, leaving 12 bases between them. CDR3 length: 13 residues. Germline-derived CDR1 and CDR2 are KGHSH and LQKENI. CDR3 loop: CASSPGSQGEQFF. In DNA form, the CDR3 reads TGTGCCAGCTCACCTGGTAGCCAGGGTGAGCAGTTCTTC.

This clonotype was recorded at least ten times. The J gene is TRBJ2-5, the V gene TRBV7-3; D might be TRBD1 (5 bases). Trimming left V 5 bases short and J 1 base short, with 8 bases between. Germline V gene lookup returns CDR1 SGHTA and CDR2 FQGTGA. This CDR3 is built from 13 residues. CDR3 coding DNA: TGTGCCAGCAGCGAGACAGCCCAAGAGACCCAGTACTTC. Protein: CASSETAQETQYF.

This clonotype was observed many times. This chain links TRBV11-2 with TRBJ2-1; D is perhaps TRBD1 or TRBD2 (5 bases each). Germline-derived CDR1 and CDR2 are SGHAT and FQNNGV. The CDR3 extends over 16 amino acids. V was cut by 4 bases and J by 6 bases, with 19 bases left in between. CDR3 loop: CASSSHPGPTLNEQFF. The CDR3 DNA is TGTGCCAGCAGCTCGCACCCGGGACCAACACTCAATGAGCAGTTCTTC. The full variable domain, completed using reference TRBV11-2 and TRBJ2-1, is EAGVAQSPRYKIIEKRQSVAFWCNPISGHATLYWYQQILGQGPKLLIQFQNNGVVDDSQLPKDRFSAERLKGVDSTLKIQPAKLEDSAVYLCASSSHPGPTLNEQFFGPGTRLTVL.